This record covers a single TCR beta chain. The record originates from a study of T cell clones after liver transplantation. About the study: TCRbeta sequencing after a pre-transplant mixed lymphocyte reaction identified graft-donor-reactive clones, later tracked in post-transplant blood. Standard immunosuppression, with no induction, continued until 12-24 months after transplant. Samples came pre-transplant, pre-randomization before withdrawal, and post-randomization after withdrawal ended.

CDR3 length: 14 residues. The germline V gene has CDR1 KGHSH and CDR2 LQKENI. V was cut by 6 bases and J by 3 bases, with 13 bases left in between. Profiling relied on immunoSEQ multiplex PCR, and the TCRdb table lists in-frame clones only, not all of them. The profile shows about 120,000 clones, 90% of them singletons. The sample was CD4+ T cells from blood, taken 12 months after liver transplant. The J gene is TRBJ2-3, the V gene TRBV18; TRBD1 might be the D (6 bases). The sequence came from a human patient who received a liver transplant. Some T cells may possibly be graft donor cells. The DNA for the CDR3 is TGTGCCAGCTCCCTCCAGGGGTTAACAGATACGCAGTATTTT. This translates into CASSLQGLTDTQYF.